This TCR beta chain was sequenced during a study of CD8 T cells in ankylosing spondylitis. Broader study findings: The study identified a TCR beta motif of roughly eight highly homologous variants that appeared characteristic of ankylosing spondylitis blood.

Generation of TCR beta libraries employed quantitative 5'-RACE incorporating molecular barcodes. TCRdb itself ran the 5' RACE reads through MiXCR, one entry per CDR3 protein. The profile shows 450,000 or so distinct CDR3 sequences, roughly a quarter of them singletons. About this clonotype itself: Its specificity is not known.

The CDR3 contains 15 residues. Trimming left V 7 bases short and J 0 bases short, with 10 bases between. This chain uses TRBV12-3 or TRBV12-4 with TRBJ2-6, with D perhaps TRBD2 (5 bases). The TCR comes from a male donor with ankylosing spondylitis. The sequenced material came from blood, either unsorted or a sorted T cell fraction (not recorded which). CDR3 residues: CASTKTSSGANVLTF. Written as DNA, the CDR3 is TGTGCCAGCACCAAAACTAGCTCTGGGGCCAACGTCCTGACTTTC.